This TCR beta chain originates from a study of T cell responses to AZD1222 COVID-19 vaccine. Findings and limits, study-wide: Breadth and depth of Spike-specific TCRs rose after two AZD1222 doses. Seropositivity was recorded at baseline in only 6 or 7 AZD1222 recipients. Clonal diversity may have been underestimated in mostly white British donors. Unmutated regions of variants are reportedly targeted by nearly half of spike-specific TCRs.

Notes on this clone: The target antigen is unknown.

Here immunoSEQ multiplex PCR was the method, and the copy in TCRdb shows in-frame clones only, minus some. The sample shows fewer than 200,000 clones, around 88% of them seen only once. Germline CDR1 is LGHDT and CDR2 is YNNKEL (reference sequence). This CDR3 has 13 residues. V gave up 6 bases and J gave up 4 bases, with 13 bases separating them. J is TRBJ2-7 and V is TRBV3-1 (or the pseudogene TRBV3-2), with unresolved D. The sequencing used peripheral blood, collected 28 days after the second AZD1222 dose. The sequence was obtained from an adult who received the AZD1222 COVID-19 vaccine. CDR3 sequence reads: CASSPFQGYEQYF. CDR3 bases: TGTGCCAGCAGTCCTTTTCAAGGTTACGAGCAGTACTTC.